This TCR beta chain emerged from a study of T cell changes during pregnancy in multiple sclerosis. The CDR3 runs 15 residues. Unmatched junction bases numbered 6, after V lost 7 bases and J lost 0 bases. Germline CDR1 and CDR2: MDHEN and SYDVKM. Libraries were prepared by immunoSEQ multiplex PCR; TCRdb keeps only in-frame clonotypes and omits some of them. The sample holds about 75,000 clones, 80% to 90% seen once. This rearrangement joins TRBV28 to TRBJ2-1; TRBD1 matches at 7 bases. Material: peripheral blood, obtained in the first trimester of pregnancy. This clonotype was sampled from a female donor in good health, enrolled as a control in a pregnancy study. The CDR3 DNA reads as TGTGCCAGCACTCAACAGGGGAGCTCCTACAATGAGCAGTTCTTC. This sequence encodes CASTQQGSSYNEQFF.